Listed below are T cell receptor beta chains from one sample, sequenced in a study of shared clonotypes between healthy human individuals. Only in-frame clones appear in the TCRdb table, and some are missing; sequencing was by immunoSEQ multiplex PCR. The table has about 480,000 clones, about 79% seen once. The sample consisted of PBMCs. The origin of the receptors is a woman in her thirties or forties in good health. Some clones in this sample may be carry-over from other donors' samples. CDR3s include the opening cysteine and the closing phenylalanine or tryptophan. The D gene is left open where the match is weak.

CDR3 protein	D gene	V gene	J gene	CDR3 length
CASSLTMWGNQPQHF	.	TRBV27	TRBJ1-5	15
CASSPNFRSGELFF	.	TRBV11-2	TRBJ2-2	14
CASSIRAQSLSYEQYF	.	TRBV19	TRBJ2-7	16
CASSPQGETQYF	.	TRBV5-1	TRBJ2-5	12
CASSPASGRAQETQYF	TRBD2	TRBV5-1	TRBJ2-5	16
CASSMGQGNNEQFF	TRBD1	TRBV19	TRBJ2-1	14
CASSSDRVGGYTF	.	TRBV5-4	TRBJ1-2	13
CASSLGTGRYGYTF	.	TRBV7-9	TRBJ1-2	14
CASSSTTYEQYF	.	TRBV7-9	TRBJ2-7	12
CASSLGRETQYF	.	TRBV7-2	TRBJ2-5	12
CASSIGAEAFF	.	TRBV19	TRBJ1-1	11
CASNLGQGAYEKLFF	TRBD1	TRBV28	TRBJ1-4	15
CASSLEGPRGTGELFF	.	TRBV5-1	TRBJ2-2	16
CASSVAVGEYEQYF	.	TRBV2	TRBJ2-7	14
CAWSSRGRTGELFF	.	TRBV30	TRBJ2-2	14
CASSPTGAGETQYF	TRBD1	TRBV18	TRBJ2-5	14
CASSSPNEETQYF	.	TRBV9	TRBJ2-5	13
CASSYSRGDNEQFF	.	TRBV6-5	TRBJ2-1	14
CASSPRGSGLPTETQYF	.	TRBV7-9	TRBJ2-5	17
CASSLGITIKAGANYGYTF	.	TRBV28	TRBJ1-2	19
CASLTGGALIRTYEQYF	TRBD1	TRBV18	TRBJ2-7	17
CASSLSGSLEKLFF	.	TRBV27	TRBJ1-4	14
CASGSRTGQTQYF	TRBD1	TRBV27	TRBJ2-5	13
CASSFREQGGELFF	.	TRBV5-1	TRBJ2-2	14
CASSLIGQVDRENTQYF	TRBD1	TRBV7-9	TRBJ2-3	17
CASSGTEDLNSNQPQHF	.	TRBV2	TRBJ1-5	17
CASSVKEEQETQYF	.	TRBV6-1	TRBJ2-5	14
CASSIGGVPNQPQHF	.	TRBV9	TRBJ1-5	15
CSAVYSEKLFF	.	TRBV29-1	TRBJ1-4	11
CASSESFRGLDTIYF	.	TRBV10-2	TRBJ1-3	15
CAINRQLAGYNEQFF	TRBD2	TRBV10-3	TRBJ2-1	15
CASSQGPNAEPQHF	.	TRBV28	TRBJ1-5	14
CASSLWGTVSSYEQYF	.	TRBV7-8	TRBJ2-7	16
CASSKAESSYNEQFF	.	TRBV11-2	TRBJ2-1	15
CASSPKRDRGTDTQYF	TRBD2	TRBV5-4	TRBJ2-3	16
CAWGGTEAFF	.	TRBV30	TRBJ1-1	10
CASSISGVTGELFF	.	TRBV19	TRBJ2-2	14
CSVEDWRQTSTDTQYF	.	TRBV29-1	TRBJ2-3	16